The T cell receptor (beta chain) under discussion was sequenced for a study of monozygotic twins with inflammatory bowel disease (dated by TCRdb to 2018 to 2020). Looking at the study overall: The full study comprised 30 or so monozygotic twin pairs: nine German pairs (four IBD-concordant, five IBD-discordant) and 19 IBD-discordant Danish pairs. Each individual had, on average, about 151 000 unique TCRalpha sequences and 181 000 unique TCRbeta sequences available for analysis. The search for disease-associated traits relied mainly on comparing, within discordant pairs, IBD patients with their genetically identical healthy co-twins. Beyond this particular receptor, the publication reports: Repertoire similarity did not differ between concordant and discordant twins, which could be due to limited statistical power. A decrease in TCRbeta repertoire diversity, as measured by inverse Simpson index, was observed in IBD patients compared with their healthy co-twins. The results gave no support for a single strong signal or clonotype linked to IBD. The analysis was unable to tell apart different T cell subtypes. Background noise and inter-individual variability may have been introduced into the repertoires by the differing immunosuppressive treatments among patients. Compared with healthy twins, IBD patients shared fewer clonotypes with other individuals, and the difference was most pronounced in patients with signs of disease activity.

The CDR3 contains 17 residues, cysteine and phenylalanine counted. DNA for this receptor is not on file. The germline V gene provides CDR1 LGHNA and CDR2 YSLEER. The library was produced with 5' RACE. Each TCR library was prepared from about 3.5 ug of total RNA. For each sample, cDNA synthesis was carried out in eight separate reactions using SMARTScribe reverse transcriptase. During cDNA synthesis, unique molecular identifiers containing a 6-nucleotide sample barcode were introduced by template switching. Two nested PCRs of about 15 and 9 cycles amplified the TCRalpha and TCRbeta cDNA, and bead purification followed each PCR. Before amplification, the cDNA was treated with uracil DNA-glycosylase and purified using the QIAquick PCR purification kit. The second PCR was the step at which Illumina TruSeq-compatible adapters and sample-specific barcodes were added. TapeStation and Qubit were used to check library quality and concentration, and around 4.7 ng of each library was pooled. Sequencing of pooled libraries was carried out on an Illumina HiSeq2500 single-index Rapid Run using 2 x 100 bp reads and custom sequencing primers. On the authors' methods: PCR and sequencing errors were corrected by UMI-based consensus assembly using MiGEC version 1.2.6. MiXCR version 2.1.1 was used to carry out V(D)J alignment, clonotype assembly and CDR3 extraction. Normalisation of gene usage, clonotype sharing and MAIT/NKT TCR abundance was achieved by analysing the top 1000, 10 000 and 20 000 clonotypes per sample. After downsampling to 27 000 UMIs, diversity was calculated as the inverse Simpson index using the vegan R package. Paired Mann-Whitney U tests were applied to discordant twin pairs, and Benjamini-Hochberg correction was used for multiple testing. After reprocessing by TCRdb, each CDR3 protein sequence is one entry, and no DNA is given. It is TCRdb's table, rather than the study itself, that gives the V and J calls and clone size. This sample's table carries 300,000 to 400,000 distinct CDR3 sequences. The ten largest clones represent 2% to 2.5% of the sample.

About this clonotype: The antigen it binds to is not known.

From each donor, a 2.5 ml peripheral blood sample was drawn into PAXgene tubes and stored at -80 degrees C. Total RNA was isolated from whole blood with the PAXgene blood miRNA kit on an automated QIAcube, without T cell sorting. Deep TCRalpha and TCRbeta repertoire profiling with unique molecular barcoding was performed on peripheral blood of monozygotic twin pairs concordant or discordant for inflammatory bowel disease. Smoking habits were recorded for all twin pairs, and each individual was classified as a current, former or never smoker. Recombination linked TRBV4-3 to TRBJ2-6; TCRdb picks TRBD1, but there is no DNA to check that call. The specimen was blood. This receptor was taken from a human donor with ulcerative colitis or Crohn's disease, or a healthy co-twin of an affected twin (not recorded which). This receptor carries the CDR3 CASSPKETGTGANVLTF.